One and the same sample provided the 8 T cell receptor beta chains below, sequenced in a study of T cell repertoires in cytomegalovirus infection. TCRdb re-derived calls from the reads in MiXCR, one entry per CDR3 protein. The table shows around 230,000 distinct CDR3 sequences, with about 5.9% occurring only once. Specimen: PBMCs. The receptors stem from a human donor in good health (CMV status not recorded). Some clones in this sample may be carry-over from other donors' samples.

This clonotype was detected many times. This rearrangement joins TRBV6-5 to TRBJ2-2; unclear D gene. The CDR3 is 15 residues long. The V end lost 1 base, the J end lost 2 bases, and 8 bases lay between the germline ends. From germline, CDR1 is MNHEY and CDR2 SVGAGI. The CDR3 DNA reads as TGTGCCAGCAGTTACTACGGGTTCAACACCGGGGAGCTGTTTTTT. Translation: CASSYYGFNTGELFF.

This clonotype was recorded many times. The V and J genes are TRBV11-1 and TRBJ1-1; the D is unclear. There are 14 residues in the CDR3. Germline CDR1 reads SGHAT; CDR2 reads FQDESV (reference sequence). Trimming took 5 bases from V and 4 from J, leaving 14 bases between them. In DNA, the CDR3 is TGTGCCAGCAGCGGTATGAGGGTTGGCACTGAAGCTTTCTTT. Translating gives CASSGMRVGTEAFF.

This clonotype appeared many times. The V gene is TRBV7-2, the J gene TRBJ1-1; a possible D gene is TRBD1 (6 bases). Germline V lookup: CDR1 SGHTA, CDR2 FQGNSA. The germline V and J ends were trimmed by 5 bases and 6 bases, with 13 bases remaining between them. The CDR3 loop spans 13 amino acids. CDR3 residues: CASSAIRGAEAFF. As DNA, the CDR3 is TGTGCCAGCAGCGCGATCAGGGGTGCTGAAGCTTTCTTT.

The chain employs TRBV6-2 or TRBV6-3 and TRBJ2-3; no clear D gene. There are 13 residues in the CDR3. Trimming removed 6 bases from V and 3 bases from J, with 10 bases in between. Germline CDR1 reads MNHEY; CDR2 reads SVGEGT. CDR3 in amino acids: CASSLVRTDTQYF. In nucleotides, the CDR3 is TGTGCCAGCAGCTTGGTCCGGACAGATACGCAGTATTTT.

Turning to this clonotype: This may be a read error: a much more frequent sequence differs by one nucleotide. This chain uses TRBV29-1 with TRBJ2-1; D gene unclear. Per germline, CDR1 SQVTM and CDR2 ANQGSEA. The CDR3 covers 12 residues. CDR3: CSVEDRYNGQFF. The CDR3 DNA sequence: TGCAGCGTTGAAGATCGGTACAATGGGCAGTTCTTC.

This clonotype was counted ten times or more. In DNA, the CDR3 is TGTGCCAGCAGCCCTACCATCGGGGGGGGCCCTTTTCCGTATTTT. The encoded protein is CASSPTIGGGPFPYF. The genes are TRBV7-2 and TRBJ2-3; 8 nucleotides line up with TRBD2. Trimming removed 5 bases from V and 14 bases from J; junction bases left unmatched: 18. Germline V gene sequence: CDR1 SGHTA, CDR2 FQGNSA. CDR3 length equals 15 residues.

This clonotype was seen ten or more times. This rearrangement joins TRBV7-9 to TRBJ1-5; D is ambiguous. Germline V gene sequence: CDR1 SEHNR, CDR2 FQNEAQ (reference sequence). Trimming removed 4 bases from V and 16 bases from J, with 14 bases in between. The CDR3 has 11 amino acids. The CDR3 DNA reads as TGTGCCAGCAGCTCCTCCTCTGGGCTCCATTTT. Amino acids: CASSSSSGLHF.

This clonotype was counted many times. The chain is built from TRBV29-1 and TRBJ1-1, with a possible D match to TRBD1 (6 bases). The CDR3 loop spans 14 amino acids. Trimming shortened V by 4 bases and J by 2 bases, and 14 bases separated the two germline ends. Germline CDR1 is SQVTM and CDR2 is ANQGSEA. The CDR3 nucleotides read TGCAGCGTTGGAGACAGGCCCCTCAACACTGAAGCTTTCTTT. It translates to CSVGDRPLNTEAFF.